The clone carrying this TCR beta chain occurred many times. Its matching antigen is unknown. This record belongs to a study of T-cell reconstitution after alpha-beta-depleted transplantation in children. V was clipped by 6 bases and J by 0 bases, with 12 bases between them. The CDR3 consists of 15 residues. CDR1 SNHLY and CDR2 FYNNEI come from the germline V gene. Preparation of the TCRbeta library used unique molecular identifiers. Using its own MiXCR run on the PCR reads, TCRdb lists one record per CDR3 protein. Seen here are around 240,000 distinct CDR3 sequences, 7.5% to 9.5% observed once, and the top ten hold approximately 6%. Study-wide points: Recipient T cells and thymic progenitors that survived gave rise to the high TCRbeta diversity observed at day 60 in some patients. Expanded graft clones numbering several hundred reportedly gave rise to alpha-beta T cells about two months after transplant. Once a year had passed after transplant, T-cell counts and diversity came mostly from newly produced T cells.

The specimen was PBMCs, mostly from graft donor cells, collected 180 days after TCRalphabeta/CD19-depleted stem cell transplant. The TCR was taken from a male patient younger than 18 who had a stem cell transplant for acute lymphoblastic leukemia, so the T cells may come from the graft donor. The chain is built from TRBV2 and TRBJ1-5, with D unclear. The CDR3 DNA follows: TGTGCCAGCAGAGGAACAGCGGGTAGCAATCAGCCCCAGCATTTT. This translates into CASRGTAGSNQPQHF.